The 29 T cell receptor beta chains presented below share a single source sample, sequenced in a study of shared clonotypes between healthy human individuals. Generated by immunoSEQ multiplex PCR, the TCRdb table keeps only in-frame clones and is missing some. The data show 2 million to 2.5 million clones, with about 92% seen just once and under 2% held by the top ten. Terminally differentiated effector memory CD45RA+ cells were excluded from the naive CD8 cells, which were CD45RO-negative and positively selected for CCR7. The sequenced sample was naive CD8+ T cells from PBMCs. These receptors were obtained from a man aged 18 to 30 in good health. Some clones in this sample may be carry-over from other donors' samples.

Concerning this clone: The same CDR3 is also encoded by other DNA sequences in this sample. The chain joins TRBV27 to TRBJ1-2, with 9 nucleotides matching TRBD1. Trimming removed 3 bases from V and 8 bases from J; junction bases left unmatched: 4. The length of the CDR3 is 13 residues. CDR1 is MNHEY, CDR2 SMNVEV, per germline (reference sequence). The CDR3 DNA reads TGTGCCAGCAGTTTTGGGACAGGGAACGGCTACACCTTC. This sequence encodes CASSFGTGNGYTF.

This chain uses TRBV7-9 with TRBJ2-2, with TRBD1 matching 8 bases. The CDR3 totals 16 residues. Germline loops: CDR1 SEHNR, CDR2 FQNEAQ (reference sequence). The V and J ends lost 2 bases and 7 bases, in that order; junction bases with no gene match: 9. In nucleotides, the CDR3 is TGTGCCAGCAGCTTACTTCCCAGGGGGCGCGTCGGGGAGCTGTTTTTT. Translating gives CASSLLPRGRVGELFF.

CDR3 DNA: TGTGCCAGTAGTATTGAGGGGAGTTTGACCTACGAGCAGTACTTC. Its protein is CASSIEGSLTYEQYF. J is TRBJ2-7 and V is TRBV19; tentatively, D is TRBD1 or TRBD2 (5 bases each). Germline V CDR1 and CDR2: LNHDA, SQIVND (reference sequence). V was cut by 3 bases and J by 2 bases, with 14 bases left in between. The CDR3 sequence is 15 residues long.

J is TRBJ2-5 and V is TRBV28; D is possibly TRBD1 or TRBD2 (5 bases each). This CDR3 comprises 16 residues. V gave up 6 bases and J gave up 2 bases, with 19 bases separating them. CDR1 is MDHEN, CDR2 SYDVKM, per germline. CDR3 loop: CASRPTFGASQETQYF. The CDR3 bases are TGTGCCAGCAGGCCTACCTTCGGGGCGTCTCAAGAGACCCAGTACTTC.

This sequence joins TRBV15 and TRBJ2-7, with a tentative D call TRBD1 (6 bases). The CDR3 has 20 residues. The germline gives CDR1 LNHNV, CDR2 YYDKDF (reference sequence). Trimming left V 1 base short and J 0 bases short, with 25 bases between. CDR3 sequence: CATSRGGVLSGTSISYEQYF. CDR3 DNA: TGTGCCACCAGCAGAGGAGGGGTTCTCTCCGGGACATCCATCTCCTACGAGCAGTACTTC.

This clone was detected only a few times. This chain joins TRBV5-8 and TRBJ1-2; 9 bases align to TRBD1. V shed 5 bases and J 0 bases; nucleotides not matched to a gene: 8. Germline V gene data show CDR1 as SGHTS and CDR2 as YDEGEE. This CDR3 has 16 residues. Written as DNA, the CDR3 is TGTGCCAGCAGAGAGGCGGGGACAGGGACTAACTATGGCTACACCTTC. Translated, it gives CASREAGTGTNYGYTF.

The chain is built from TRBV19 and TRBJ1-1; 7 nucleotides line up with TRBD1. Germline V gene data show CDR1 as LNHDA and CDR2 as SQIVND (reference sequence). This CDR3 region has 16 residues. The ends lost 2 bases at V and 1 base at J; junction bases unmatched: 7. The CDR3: CASSISTGWANTEAFF. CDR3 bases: TGTGCCAGTAGTATATCGACAGGGTGGGCGAACACTGAAGCTTTCTTT.

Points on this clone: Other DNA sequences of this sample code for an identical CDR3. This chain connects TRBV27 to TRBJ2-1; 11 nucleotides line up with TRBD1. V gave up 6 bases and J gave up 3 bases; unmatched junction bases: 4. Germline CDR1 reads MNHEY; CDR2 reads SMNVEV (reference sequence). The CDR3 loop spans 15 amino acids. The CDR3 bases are TGTGCCAGCAGCCCCGGGACAGGGGGCTACAATGAGCAGTTCTTC. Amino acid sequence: CASSPGTGGYNEQFF.

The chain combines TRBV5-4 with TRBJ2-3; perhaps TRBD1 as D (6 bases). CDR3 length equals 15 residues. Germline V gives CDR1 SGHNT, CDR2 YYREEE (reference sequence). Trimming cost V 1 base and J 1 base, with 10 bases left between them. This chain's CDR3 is CASSLSDRRTDTQYF. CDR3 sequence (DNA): TGTGCCAGCAGCTTGAGTGACAGGCGCACAGATACGCAGTATTTT.

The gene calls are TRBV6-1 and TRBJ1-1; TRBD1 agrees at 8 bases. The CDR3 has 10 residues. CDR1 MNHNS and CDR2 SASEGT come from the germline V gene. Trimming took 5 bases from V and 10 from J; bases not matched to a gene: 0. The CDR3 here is CASSTGGAFF. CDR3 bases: TGTGCCAGCAGTACAGGGGGAGCTTTCTTT.

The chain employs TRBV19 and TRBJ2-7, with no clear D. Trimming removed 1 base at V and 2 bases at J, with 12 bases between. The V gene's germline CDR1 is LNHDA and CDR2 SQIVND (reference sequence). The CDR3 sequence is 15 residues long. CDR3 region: CASSIVSSIPYEQYF. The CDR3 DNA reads TGTGCCAGTAGTATAGTTTCCAGTATCCCCTACGAGCAGTACTTC.

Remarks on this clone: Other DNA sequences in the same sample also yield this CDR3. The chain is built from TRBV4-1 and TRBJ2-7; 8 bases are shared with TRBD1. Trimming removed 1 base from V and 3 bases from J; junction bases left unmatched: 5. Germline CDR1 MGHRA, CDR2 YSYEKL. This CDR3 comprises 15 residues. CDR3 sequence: CASSQGTGIYYEQYF. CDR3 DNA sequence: TGCGCCAGCAGCCAAGGGACAGGGATCTACTACGAGCAGTACTTC.

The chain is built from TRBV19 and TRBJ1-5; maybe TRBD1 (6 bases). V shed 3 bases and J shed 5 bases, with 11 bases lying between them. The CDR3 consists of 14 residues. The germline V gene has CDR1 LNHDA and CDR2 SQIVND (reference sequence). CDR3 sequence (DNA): TGTGCCAGTAGTATCCGGACAGTCCATCAGCCCCAGCATTTT. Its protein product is CASSIRTVHQPQHF. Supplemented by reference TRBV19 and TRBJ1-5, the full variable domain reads DGGITQSPKYLFRKEGQNVTLSCEQNLNHDAMYWYRQDPGQGLRLIYYSQIVNDFQKGDIAEGYSVSREKKESFPLTVTSAQKNPTAFYLCASSIRTVHQPQHFGDGTRLSIL.

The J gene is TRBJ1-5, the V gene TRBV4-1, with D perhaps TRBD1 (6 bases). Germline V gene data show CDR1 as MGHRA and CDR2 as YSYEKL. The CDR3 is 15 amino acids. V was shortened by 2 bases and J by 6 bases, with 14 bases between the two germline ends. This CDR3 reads CASSQPGQLGQPQHF. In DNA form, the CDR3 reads TGCGCCAGCAGCCAACCCGGACAGCTGGGTCAGCCCCAGCATTTT.

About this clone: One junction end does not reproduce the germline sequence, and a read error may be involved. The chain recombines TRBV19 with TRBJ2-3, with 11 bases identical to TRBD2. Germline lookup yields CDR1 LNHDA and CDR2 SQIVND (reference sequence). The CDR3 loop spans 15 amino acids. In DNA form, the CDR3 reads TGTGCCAGTGGTATAGCGGGAGGGCTCAGGGATACGCAGTATTTT. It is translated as CASGIAGGLRDTQYF.

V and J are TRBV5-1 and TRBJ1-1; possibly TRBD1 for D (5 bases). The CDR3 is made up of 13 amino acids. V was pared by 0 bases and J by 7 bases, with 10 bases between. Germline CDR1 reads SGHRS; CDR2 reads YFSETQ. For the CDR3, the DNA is TGCGCCAGCAGCTTGGGACAGAACTATGAAGCTTTCTTT. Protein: CASSLGQNYEAFF.

CDR3 sequence reads: CASSLALASGLSYNEQFF. The CDR3 coding sequence is TGTGCCAGCAGCTTAGCGTTGGCTAGCGGGCTCTCCTACAATGAGCAGTTCTTC. This rearrangement joins TRBV7-9 to TRBJ2-1; 8 bases align to TRBD2. The CDR3 has 18 amino acids. In germline, CDR1 is SEHNR, CDR2 FQNEAQ (reference sequence). V dropped 0 bases and J dropped 0; count of bases not matched to a gene: 7.

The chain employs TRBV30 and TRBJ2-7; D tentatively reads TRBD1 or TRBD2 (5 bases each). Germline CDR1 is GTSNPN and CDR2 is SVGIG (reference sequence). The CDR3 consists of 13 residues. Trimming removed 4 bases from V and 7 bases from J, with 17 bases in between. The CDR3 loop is CAWTGPKTGEQYF. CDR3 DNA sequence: TGTGCCTGGACGGGACCGAAGACGGGGGAGCAGTACTTC.

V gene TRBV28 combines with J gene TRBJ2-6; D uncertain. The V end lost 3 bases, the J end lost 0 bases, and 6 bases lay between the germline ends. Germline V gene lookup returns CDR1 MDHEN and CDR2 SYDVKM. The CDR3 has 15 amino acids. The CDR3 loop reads CASSFRVSGANVLTF. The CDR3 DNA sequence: TGTGCCAGCAGTTTTCGGGTCTCTGGGGCCAACGTCCTGACTTTC.

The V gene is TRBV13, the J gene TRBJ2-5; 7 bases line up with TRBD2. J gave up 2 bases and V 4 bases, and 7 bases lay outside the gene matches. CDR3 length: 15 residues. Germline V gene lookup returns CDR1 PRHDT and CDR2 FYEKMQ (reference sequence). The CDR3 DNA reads TGTGCCAGCAGCTCCTCGCGCGGGGGACAAGAGACCCAGTACTTC. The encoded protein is CASSSSRGGQETQYF.

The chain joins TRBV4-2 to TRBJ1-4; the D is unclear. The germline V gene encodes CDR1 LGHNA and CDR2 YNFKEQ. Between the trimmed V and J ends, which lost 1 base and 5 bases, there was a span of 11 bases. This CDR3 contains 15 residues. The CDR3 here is CASSQVGTQNEKLFF. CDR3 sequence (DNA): TGTGCCAGCAGCCAAGTCGGCACACAAAATGAAAAACTGTTTTTT.

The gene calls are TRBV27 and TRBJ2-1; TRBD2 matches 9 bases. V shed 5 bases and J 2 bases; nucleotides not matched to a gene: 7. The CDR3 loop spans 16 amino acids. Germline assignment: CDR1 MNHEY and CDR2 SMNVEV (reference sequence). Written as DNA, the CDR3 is TGTGCCAGCAGTGTCTTGGCTAGCGGGGCCTACAATGAGCAGTTCTTC. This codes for CASSVLASGAYNEQFF.

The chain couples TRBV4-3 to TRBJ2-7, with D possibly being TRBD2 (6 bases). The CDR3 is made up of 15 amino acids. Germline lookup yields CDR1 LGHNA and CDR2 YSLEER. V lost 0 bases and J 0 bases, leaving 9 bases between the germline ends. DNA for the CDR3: TGCGCCAGCAGCCAAGATCCTAGCGACTCCTACGAGCAGTACTTC. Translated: CASSQDPSDSYEQYF.

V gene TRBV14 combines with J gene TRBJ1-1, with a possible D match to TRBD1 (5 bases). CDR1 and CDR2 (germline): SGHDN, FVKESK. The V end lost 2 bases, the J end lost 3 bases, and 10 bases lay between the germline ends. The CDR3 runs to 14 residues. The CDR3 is CASSQTGSDTEAFF. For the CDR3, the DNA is TGTGCCAGCAGCCAAACAGGTTCGGACACTGAAGCTTTCTTT.

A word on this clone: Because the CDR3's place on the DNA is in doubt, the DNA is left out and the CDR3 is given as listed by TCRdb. This CDR3 reads CASSSVGSGTGYTGELFF. The chain carries TRBV21-1 and TRBJ2-2; whether TRBD2, the table's D call, matches the DNA was not checked. TRBV21-1 is recorded as a pseudogene. The CDR3 spans 18 residues, counting both ends.

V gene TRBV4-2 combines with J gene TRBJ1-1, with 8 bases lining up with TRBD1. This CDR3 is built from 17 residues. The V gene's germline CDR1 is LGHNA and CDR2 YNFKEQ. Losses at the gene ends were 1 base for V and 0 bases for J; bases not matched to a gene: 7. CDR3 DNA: TGTGCCAGCAGCCAAGCCCTACCGGGACAGGTGAACACTGAAGCTTTCTTT. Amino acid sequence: CASSQALPGQVNTEAFF.

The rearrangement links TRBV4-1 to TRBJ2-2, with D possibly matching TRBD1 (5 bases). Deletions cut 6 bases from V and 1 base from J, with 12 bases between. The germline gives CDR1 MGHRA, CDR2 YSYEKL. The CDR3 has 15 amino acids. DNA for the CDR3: TGCGCCAGCAGGAGCAGGGTACAGAACACCGGGGAGCTGTTTTTT. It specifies CASRSRVQNTGELFF.

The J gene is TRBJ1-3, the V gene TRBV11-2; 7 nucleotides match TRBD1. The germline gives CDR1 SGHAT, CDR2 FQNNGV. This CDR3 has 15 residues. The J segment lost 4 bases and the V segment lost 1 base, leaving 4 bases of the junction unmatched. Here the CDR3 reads CASSLGTGVGNTIYF. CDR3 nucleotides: TGTGCCAGCAGCTTAGGAACAGGGGTCGGAAACACCATATATTTT.

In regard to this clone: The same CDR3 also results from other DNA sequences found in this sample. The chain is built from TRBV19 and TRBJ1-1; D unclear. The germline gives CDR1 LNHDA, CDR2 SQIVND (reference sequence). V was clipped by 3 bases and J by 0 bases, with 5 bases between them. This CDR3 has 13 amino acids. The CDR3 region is CASSIDLNTEAFF. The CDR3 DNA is TGTGCCAGTAGTATCGATCTGAACACTGAAGCTTTCTTT.